The next 32 T cell receptor beta chains were all read from a single sample in a study of vaccination and CD4 T cells after COVID-19. Antigens of these TCRs are unknown. This sample's treatment: approximately nine-day PBMC culture with coronavirus spike peptide pools or control peptides (ViraFEST assay). Cultured CD4+ T-cell DNA underwent Oncomine TCR Beta short-read sequencing. TCRdb reanalysed the PCR reads using MiXCR and keeps one entry per CDR3 protein. The table has around 14,000 distinct CDR3 sequences, less than 75% seen once; the top ten hold about a tenth. Sequencing was done on a sample of CD4+ T cells from blood, cultured in vitro. These receptors were obtained from a human donor who had recovered from COVID-19.

The chain has TRBV11-2 and TRBJ2-5; possible D gene TRBD1, 6 bases. The V end was cut by 5 bases, the J end by 3 bases, with 10 bases between. Germline CDR1 reads SGHAT; CDR2 reads FQNNGV. There are 13 residues in the CDR3. The CDR3 sequence: CASSPRTEETQYF. In DNA, the CDR3 is TGTGCCAGCAGCCCCCGGACAGAAGAGACCCAGTACTTC.

The chain is built from TRBV7-2 and TRBJ1-1; TRBD1 is a possible D gene (5 bases). V lost 3 bases and J 4 bases, leaving 15 bases between the germline ends. The CDR3 loop spans 15 amino acids. Germline V gene data show CDR1 as SGHTA and CDR2 as FQGNSA. The CDR3: CASSFPGGTSTEAFF. The DNA for the CDR3 is TGTGCCAGCAGCTTCCCGGGGGGGACTAGCACTGAAGCTTTCTTT.

This chain links TRBV6-2 or TRBV6-3 with TRBJ1-3; 8 nucleotides align to TRBD1. The V gene's germline CDR1 is MNHEY and CDR2 SVGEGT. V was pared by 6 bases and J by 5 bases, with 6 bases of the junction left unmatched. The CDR3 is 14 residues long. CDR3 nucleotide sequence: TGTGCCAGCAGCGCCGCAGGGGGCCGAAACACCATATATTTT. Translated, it gives CASSAAGGRNTIYF.

The rearrangement joins TRBV7-2 to TRBJ1-1; D uncertain. V was pared by 2 bases and J by 5 bases, with 9 bases between. This CDR3 region has 13 residues. CDR1 and CDR2 from the germline V gene are SGHTA and FQGNSA. In DNA, the CDR3 is TGTGCCAGCAGCTTACCGCAGAATACTGAAGCTTTCTTT. It codes for CASSLPQNTEAFF.

The V gene is TRBV9, the J gene TRBJ1-1, with D perhaps matching TRBD1 (5 bases). Trimming stripped 0 bases from V and 0 bases from J, with 9 bases between. CDR1 SGDLS and CDR2 YYNGEE come from the germline V gene. This CDR3 is built from 15 residues. The CDR3, as DNA: TGTGCCAGCAGCGTAGCTGGGGGTATGAACACTGAAGCTTTCTTT. Residues: CASSVAGGMNTEAFF.

The V gene is TRBV11-2, the J gene TRBJ2-7; D call uncertain. The CDR3 extends over 13 amino acids. Trimming took 2 bases from V and 2 from J, leaving 7 bases between them. The V gene's germline CDR1 is SGHAT and CDR2 FQNNGV. Here the CDR3 reads CASSLPSPYEQYF. CDR3 DNA: TGTGCCAGCAGCTTACCCTCCCCCTACGAGCAGTACTTC.

In this sample, this clonotype turned up a few times. The V and J genes are TRBV7-8 and TRBJ2-7; D gene unclear. The CDR3 totals 14 residues. V dropped 1 base and J dropped 0 bases, with 7 bases sitting between them. Germline assignment: CDR1 SGHVS and CDR2 FQNEAQ. The chain's CDR3 is CASSLGGPSYEQYF. The CDR3 DNA is TGTGCCAGCAGCTTAGGAGGACCCTCCTACGAGCAGTACTTC.

V is TRBV20-1 and J is TRBJ1-2, with D tentatively TRBD1 (6 bases). The CDR3 totals 14 residues. CDR1 is DFQATT, CDR2 SNEGSKA, per germline (reference sequence). V dropped 0 bases and J dropped 6 bases, with 14 bases sitting between them. The CDR3 here is CSARDRRTANGYTF. DNA for the CDR3: TGCAGTGCTAGAGATAGGAGGACAGCGAATGGCTACACCTTC.

The chain links TRBV12-3 or TRBV12-4 to TRBJ2-5; D unresolved. The CDR3 contains 13 residues. With 6 bases removed from V and 5 bases from J, the gap between germline ends came to 13 bases. The CDR3 protein is CASRPAAGETQYF. The CDR3 nucleotides read TGTGCCAGCAGGCCCGCCGCTGGGGAGACCCAGTACTTC.

The genes are TRBV19 and TRBJ2-3, with a possible D match to TRBD1 (6 bases). Deletions cut 2 bases from V and 7 bases from J, with 13 bases between. Germline V gene sequence: CDR1 LNHDA, CDR2 SQIVND (reference sequence). The length of the CDR3 is 14 residues. The CDR3 sequence is CASSIPRGAHTQYF. In DNA form, the CDR3 reads TGTGCCAGTAGTATACCCAGGGGTGCACATACGCAGTATTTT.

This clonotype showed up just once. This chain connects TRBV19 to TRBJ2-3; D unresolved. V was trimmed by 1 base and J by 4 bases, leaving 12 bases between them. Germline CDR1 and CDR2: LNHDA and SQIVND (reference sequence). The CDR3 totals 15 residues. The CDR3 sequence is CASSIGSPGADTQYF. In DNA form, the CDR3 reads TGTGCCAGTAGTATAGGGAGTCCGGGCGCAGATACGCAGTATTTT.

The chain uses TRBV25-1 and TRBJ1-1; a possible D gene is TRBD1 (6 bases). Germline-derived CDR1 and CDR2 are MGHDK and SYGVNS. The CDR3 is made up of 13 amino acids. The V end was cut by 7 bases, the J end by 11 bases, with 20 bases between. The CDR3 spells CASIPIGGRRAFF. CDR3 DNA: TGTGCCAGCATTCCCATCGGGGGCCGGCGGGCTTTCTTT.

This chain joins TRBV20-1 and TRBJ1-5, with a possible D match to TRBD1 (5 bases). Trimming left V 0 bases short and J 0 bases short, with 18 bases between. Germline CDR1 and CDR2: DFQATT and SNEGSKA (reference sequence). CDR3 length: 18 amino acids. Here the CDR3 reads CSAREQDNAPDSNQPQHF. The CDR3 bases are TGCAGTGCTAGAGAACAGGACAACGCCCCCGATAGCAATCAGCCCCAGCATTTT.

This chain joins TRBV6-2 or TRBV6-3 and TRBJ1-1; D call uncertain. Trimming took off 3 bases at V and 3 bases at J, with 11 bases between the two ends. The CDR3 contains 14 residues. CDR1 and CDR2 (germline): MNHEY, SVGEGT. This CDR3 is CASSYMAGDTEAFF. CDR3 nucleotides: TGTGCCAGCAGTTATATGGCAGGAGACACTGAAGCTTTCTTT.

Only one count was recorded for this clonotype. The J gene is TRBJ1-1, the V gene TRBV7-8, with D perhaps matching TRBD1 (5 bases). This CDR3 is built from 13 residues. The V and J ends lost 2 bases and 4 bases respectively, with 8 bases between them. From germline, CDR1 is SGHVS and CDR2 FQNEAQ. The CDR3 bases are TGTGCCAGCAGCTTACGTGGGACCACTGAAGCTTTCTTT. This translates into CASSLRGTTEAFF.

This clonotype has a handful of counts. V usage is TRBV20-1 and J usage is TRBJ1-2; no firm D call. CDR1 is DFQATT, CDR2 SNEGSKA, per germline (reference sequence). V lost 5 bases to trimming and J lost 6 bases, with 16 bases between them. This CDR3 comprises 13 residues. The CDR3 DNA follows: TGCAGTGCTCCCTCCGATCTTGGAGATGGCTACACCTTC. It encodes CSAPSDLGDGYTF.

The rearrangement joins TRBV20-1 to TRBJ2-5; TRBD1 matches at 8 bases. With 0 bases clipped from V and 1 base from J, the junction kept 7 bases outside the gene matches. CDR1 is DFQATT and CDR2 is SNEGSKA in the germline V gene (reference sequence). This CDR3 contains 16 residues. The CDR3 reads CSARDSGQESQETQYF. The CDR3 DNA reads TGCAGTGCTAGAGATTCGGGACAGGAGAGCCAAGAGACCCAGTACTTC.

V usage is TRBV20-1 and J usage is TRBJ2-1; 8 nucleotides match TRBD2. The CDR3 length is 15 residues. J gave up 3 bases and V 0 bases, and 4 bases lay outside the gene matches. Germline V gene lookup returns CDR1 DFQATT and CDR2 SNEGSKA (reference sequence). CDR3 amino acids: CSARDQSGGYNEQFF. The CDR3 coding sequence is TGCAGTGCTAGAGATCAAAGCGGGGGCTACAATGAGCAGTTCTTC.

The CDR3: CATSRDPQGEQPQHF. In nucleotides, the CDR3 is TGTGCCACCAGCAGAGATCCACAGGGGGAACAGCCCCAGCATTTT. V and J are TRBV15 and TRBJ1-5; TRBD1 matches at 8 bases. Unmatched junction bases numbered 5, after V lost 0 bases and J lost 7 bases. The CDR3 is 15 residues long. Germline CDR1 LNHNV, CDR2 YYDKDF (reference sequence).

The chain recombines TRBV20-1 with TRBJ1-2; D is ambiguous. CDR3 length: 13 residues. Germline lookup yields CDR1 DFQATT and CDR2 SNEGSKA (reference sequence). V dropped 3 bases and J dropped 8 bases, with 16 bases sitting between them. Here the CDR3 reads CSASPSARQGYTF. CDR3 DNA sequence: TGCAGTGCTAGCCCCTCAGCCAGGCAGGGCTACACCTTC.

The V call is TRBV19, the J call TRBJ2-3; D is perhaps TRBD1 (5 bases). Germline loops: CDR1 LNHDA, CDR2 SQIVND (reference sequence). The ends were cut back, 3 bases at V and 6 bases at J, with 10 bases in the middle. CDR3 length: 13 amino acids. Written as DNA, the CDR3 is TGTGCCAGTAGTATGGGCAGGGCTGATACGCAGTATTTT. It is translated as CASSMGRADTQYF.

The rearrangement joins TRBV20-1 to TRBJ1-6; possible D gene TRBD1, 6 bases. The ends were cut back, 6 bases at V and 0 bases at J, with 15 bases in the middle. The CDR3 length is 16 residues. Germline CDR1 and CDR2: DFQATT and SNEGSKA (reference sequence). CDR3 sequence reads: CSAPPGVRSYNSPLHF. As DNA, the CDR3 is TGCAGTGCCCCCCCAGGGGTTCGCTCCTATAATTCACCCCTCCACTTT.

The chain employs TRBV27 and TRBJ2-3; TRBD1 is a possible D gene (5 bases). Trimming left V 4 bases short and J 3 bases short, with 11 bases between. The CDR3 has 14 residues. CDR1 MNHEY and CDR2 SMNVEV come from the germline V gene (reference sequence). This chain's CDR3 is CASSSQRGTDTQYF. As DNA, the CDR3 is TGTGCCAGCAGTTCTCAAAGGGGAACAGATACGCAGTATTTT.

The chain is built from TRBV5-4 and TRBJ2-7, with D perhaps TRBD1 or TRBD2 (5 bases each). V dropped 0 bases and J dropped 1 base, with 23 bases sitting between them. Germline V gene lookup returns CDR1 SGHNT and CDR2 YYREEE (reference sequence). CDR3 length: 19 residues. DNA for the CDR3: TGTGCCAGCAGCTTGGGATACGGGACCCTCCACCCGGGATCCTACGAGCAGTACTTC. This sequence encodes CASSLGYGTLHPGSYEQYF.

The chain employs TRBV20-1 and TRBJ2-3; D remains unclear. This CDR3 spans 14 amino acids. CDR1 is DFQATT, CDR2 SNEGSKA, per germline (reference sequence). With 6 bases removed from V and 2 bases from J, the gap between germline ends came to 15 bases. CDR3 loop: CSAPRRGPTDTQYF. Written as DNA, the CDR3 is TGCAGTGCCCCCCGTCGTGGCCCCACAGATACGCAGTATTTT.

V is TRBV6-1 and J is TRBJ1-1; TRBD1 matches at 8 bases. Losses at the gene ends were 7 bases for V and 1 base for J; bases not matched to a gene: 8. CDR3 length: 15 residues. CDR1 MNHNS and CDR2 SASEGT come from the germline V gene. The CDR3 loop is CASIPPTGANTEAFF. The CDR3 coding sequence is TGTGCCAGCATCCCCCCGACAGGGGCGAACACTGAAGCTTTCTTT.

This clonotype was counted only a few times. The rearrangement links TRBV11-3 to TRBJ1-5, with 10 nucleotides matching TRBD1. Trimming at V came to 7 bases and at J to 2 bases, leaving 14 bases not matched to a gene. The CDR3 loop spans 18 amino acids. Germline CDR1 and CDR2: SGHNT and YENEEA. Written as DNA, the CDR3 is TGTGCCAGCACCAAACCCGGACAGGGGGTTGTAGGCAATCAGCCCCAGCATTTT. It yields the protein CASTKPGQGVVGNQPQHF.

This chain links TRBV9 with TRBJ2-5; a weak D match, TRBD2 (6 bases). The CDR3 covers 14 residues. V lost 4 bases to trimming and J lost 2 bases, with 12 bases between them. Germline V gene data show CDR1 as SGDLS and CDR2 as YYNGEE. The CDR3: CASSKTSGQETQYF. The CDR3 DNA follows: TGTGCCAGCAGCAAAACAAGCGGGCAAGAGACCCAGTACTTC.

The genes are TRBV12-5 and TRBJ1-1, with D possibly being TRBD1 (5 bases). Between the trimmed V and J ends, which lost 1 base and 7 bases, there was a span of 7 bases. The V gene's germline CDR1 is LGHNT and CDR2 FRNRAP. The CDR3 consists of 12 residues. CDR3 loop: CASGLGQREAFF. The CDR3 nucleotides are TGTGCTAGTGGTTTGGGACAGCGTGAAGCTTTCTTT.

The chain links TRBV7-2 to TRBJ1-5; TRBD1 matches at 8 bases. The V gene's germline CDR1 is SGHTA and CDR2 FQGNSA. The CDR3 runs to 17 residues. With 4 bases clipped from V and 0 bases from J, the junction kept 8 bases outside the gene matches. The CDR3 loop is CASSSRTGKYSNQPQHF. Written as DNA, the CDR3 is TGTGCCAGCAGCTCCCGGACAGGGAAATATAGCAATCAGCCCCAGCATTTT.

The V and J genes are TRBV6-1 and TRBJ1-6; D perhaps matches TRBD1 (6 bases). V was cut by 4 bases and J by 7 bases, with 11 bases left in between. CDR1 is MNHNS and CDR2 is SASEGT in the germline V gene. CDR3 size: 14 residues. The CDR3 spells CASSGGLGNSPLHF. CDR3 sequence (DNA): TGTGCCAGCAGTGGGGGGCTCGGAAATTCACCCCTCCACTTT.

Concerning this clonotype itself: At one of its ends the junction is not consistent with the germline gene, which may arise from a read error. The chain employs TRBV6-1 and TRBJ1-2; D gene unclear. Germline CDR1 and CDR2: MNHNS and SASEGT. The CDR3 has 13 amino acids. The CDR3 DNA sequence: TGTGCCAGCACTGAACCGCGGACGAGGGGCTACACCTTC. Translating it yields CASTEPRTRGYTF.